These T cell receptor beta chains were read from a single sample in a study of blood T cells in healthy people across ages. Via MiXCR, TCRdb re-called the 5' RACE reads, giving one row per CDR3 protein. The sample has about 1.4 million distinct CDR3 sequences; around 55% are singletons. Source material: blood. These receptor sequences come from a man between 18 and 29 years old in good health. CDR3s include the opening cysteine and the closing phenylalanine or tryptophan. The D gene is left open where the match is weak. The size entry is marked missing in some rows and otherwise reads once, few, many or a size class.

TGTGCCAGCAGCTTAGAGAGAGCGAATGAGCAGTTCTTC	CASSLERANEQFF	NA	TRBV7-8	TRBJ2-1	NA
TGTGCCAGCAGTTACGAGAAGTACAATGAGCAGTTCTTC	CASSYEKYNEQFF	NA	TRBV6-6	TRBJ2-1	NA
TGTGCCAGCAGTTCTACCACCGAGACCCAGTACTTC	CASSSTTETQYF	few	TRBV2	TRBJ2-5	NA
TGCGCCAGTAGCCAAGGACAGGGGGTGTGGGAGCAGTTCTTC	CASSQGQGVWEQFF	few	TRBV4-1	TRBJ2-1	TRBD1
TGTGCCAGCAGACCAGAGGATTCACCCCTCCACTTT	CASRPEDSPLHF	NA	TRBV6-2/TRBV6-3	TRBJ1-6	NA
TGCGCCAGCAGCTTGGTGAGGGTGTCGAACACCGGGGAGCTGTTTTTT	CASSLVRVSNTGELFF	once	TRBV5-1	TRBJ2-2	NA
TGTGCCAGCTATTCTCTTGTTTTAGGACGCGGGTACTTC	CASYSLVLGRGYF	NA	TRBV28	TRBJ2-5	NA
TGTGCCAGCAGCTCTCCCTCCGGGGCAAGGACCGGGGAGCTGTTTTTT	CASSSPSGARTGELFF	NA	TRBV7-2	TRBJ2-2	NA
TGTGCCAGCAGTGCTCCCCGGGACCCCTACGAGCAGTACTTC	CASSAPRDPYEQYF	NA	TRBV27	TRBJ2-7	NA
TGCAGTGCTAGGGGGGGAGACATCCATGGCTACACCTTC	CSARGGDIHGYTF	NA	TRBV20-1	TRBJ1-2	NA
TGTGCCAGCGGGGGCAAAGAGGGGGACCCTAACTATGGCTACACCTTC	CASGGKEGDPNYGYTF	NA	TRBV2	TRBJ1-2	NA
TGCGCCAGCAAACTAGCGGGCCTAGCCAAAAACATTCAGTACTTC	CASKLAGLAKNIQYF	NA	TRBV5-1	TRBJ2-4	TRBD2
TGTGCCAGCAGTCTACTAGGGGGGCGAGATACGCAGTATTTT	CASSLLGGRDTQYF	few	TRBV11-2	TRBJ2-3	NA
TGCGCCAGCAGTGAGGGGTACGGCACTGAAGCTTTCTTT	CASSEGYGTEAFF	NA	TRBV10-1	TRBJ1-1	NA
TGCAGCGTTGTGGGGACAGGGGGTTTTAACACTGAAGCTTTCTTT	CSVVGTGGFNTEAFF	NA	TRBV29-1	TRBJ1-1	TRBD1
TGTGCCAGCACCCCGGGACGACATCTGGATGAGCAGTTCTTC	CASTPGRHLDEQFF	many	TRBV11-2	TRBJ2-1	NA
TGTGCCAGCAGCGGGACAGTTAGCTCCTACGAGCAGTACTTC	CASSGTVSSYEQYF	few	TRBV7-9	TRBJ2-7	TRBD1
TGTGCCACCAGCAGAGAGGTCCAGGGAAGGGATGATACGCAGTATTTT	CATSREVQGRDDTQYF	few	TRBV15	TRBJ2-3	NA
TGTGCCAGCAGTGTACTAGCGGCCAATCGAAGGACCCAAGAGACCCAGTACTTC	CASSVLAANRRTQETQYF	NA	TRBV12-3/TRBV12-4	TRBJ2-5	TRBD2
TGTGCCAGCCGACTAGCGGGGAGCGAGAACATTCAGTACTTC	CASRLAGSENIQYF	NA	TRBV27	TRBJ2-4	TRBD2
TGTGCCAGCCAGTTGACAGGCGCCTCCTACGAGCAGTACTTC	CASQLTGASYEQYF	NA	TRBV25-1	TRBJ2-7	NA
TGCGCCAGCAGCCAAGACGCAGGGCGCTCCTATAATTCACCCCTCCACTTT	CASSQDAGRSYNSPLHF	NA	TRBV4-3	TRBJ1-6	NA
TGCAGCGTGGGAATCTTAGGGAATGGTGGCTACACCTTC	CSVGILGNGGYTF	few	TRBV29-1	TRBJ1-2	NA
TGTGCCAGCAGCTCAGGGAACTACGAGCAGTACTTC	CASSSGNYEQYF	NA	TRBV27	TRBJ2-7	NA
TGTGCCAGCAGTTCCCTTGGCGGGATAACCGAAGCTTTCTTT	CASSSLGGITEAFF	NA	TRBV27	TRBJ1-1	NA
TGTGCCAGCAGTCTGGGCGGGCGGGGGCTTGAGCAGTACTTC	CASSLGGRGLEQYF	few	TRBV27	TRBJ2-4	NA
TGTGCCAGCAGTTACTCGATTCGGGTCAGGGTCTACGAGCAGTACTTC	CASSYSIRVRVYEQYF	NA	TRBV6-2/TRBV6-3	TRBJ2-7	NA
TGTGCCAGCAGCTTCGGACAGGGTTTGGATGGCTACACCTTC	CASSFGQGLDGYTF	NA	TRBV6-5	TRBJ1-2	TRBD1
TGTGCCACCAGCAGAGATAGGGGTTGGGACCAGTACTTC	CATSRDRGWDQYF	NA	TRBV15	TRBJ2-4	NA
TGCAGTGCTAACCCCCCCGGGGGAACTAATGAAAAACTGTTTTTT	CSANPPGGTNEKLFF	NA	TRBV20-1	TRBJ1-4	NA
TGCGCCAGCAGCCAAGATATCACGGGGGAGCAGTTCTTC	CASSQDITGEQFF	NA	TRBV4-1	TRBJ2-1	NA
TGCAGTGCTAGGACCGGACTAGCGGGGCACCCCCACAATGAGCAGTTCTTC	CSARTGLAGHPHNEQFF	NA	TRBV20-1	TRBJ2-1	TRBD2
TGTGCCAGCAGCTCCCGGGACCGCCATTGGGGAGACATTCAGTACTTC	CASSSRDRHWGDIQYF	NA	TRBV9	TRBJ2-4	NA
TGTGCCAGCAGCCAGGTGATACTTGCGAACACCGGGGAGCTGTTTTTT	CASSQVILANTGELFF	NA	TRBV3-1	TRBJ2-2	NA
TGTGCCAGCACTGGGGACTCAAACTACGAGCAGTACTTC	CASTGDSNYEQYF	few	TRBV28	TRBJ2-7	NA
TGCAGCGCGGACTCCAGGGTAGGGCAAGAGACCCAGTACTTC	CSADSRVGQETQYF	few	TRBV29-1	TRBJ2-5	NA
TGCGCCAGCAGCCAGGAATCTCTTATCTACGAGCAGTACTTC	CASSQESLIYEQYF	NA	TRBV5-1	TRBJ2-7	NA
TGTGCCAGCAGAAAGGACAGTCTATCCTACGAGCAGTACTTC	CASRKDSLSYEQYF	NA	TRBV12-3/TRBV12-4	TRBJ2-7	NA
TGTGCCAGCAGCCGGGACAGGGGCAACTATGGCTACACCTTC	CASSRDRGNYGYTF	NA	TRBV14	TRBJ1-2	TRBD1
TGTGCCAGCAGCTTAGATCCTCTACAGGGTACCACAGATACGCAGTATTTT	CASSLDPLQGTTDTQYF	NA	TRBV11-2	TRBJ2-3	NA